The rows below give T cell receptor beta chains drawn from one sample of a study of blood T cell repertoires in COVID-19. Some clones are missing from TCRdb's copy, which holds only in-frame ones; the method was immunoSEQ multiplex PCR. The top ten hold under 2% of the sample, which has approximately 300,000 clones, about 84% seen once. The sample consisted of peripheral blood. Receptors were obtained from a woman aged 45-65 years with acute or convalescent COVID-19. CDR3s include the opening cysteine and the closing phenylalanine or tryptophan. D genes are given only for firm matches. Expanded clones get a size class; other rows say once, few or many, or leave the size out.

len: 15
v_gene: TRBV6-5
abundance: -
j_gene: TRBJ2-7
d_gene: TRBD2
CDR3nt: TGTGCCAGCAGTTCGCCCCTTGGACTAGCGGGCGAGCAGTACTTC
CDR3aa: CASSSPLGLAGEQYF

len: 13
v_gene: TRBV28
abundance: -
j_gene: TRBJ2-7
d_gene: -
CDR3nt: TGTGCCAGCAGCGTCCAGGGGACCTACGAGCAGTACTTC
CDR3aa: CASSVQGTYEQYF

len: 18
v_gene: TRBV28
abundance: -
j_gene: TRBJ1-6
d_gene: -
CDR3nt: TGTGCCAGCAGTTTGTTAAGACAGGCTAGCTCCTATAATTCACCCCTCCACTTT
CDR3aa: CASSLLRQASSYNSPLHF

len: 14
v_gene: TRBV7-3
abundance: few
j_gene: TRBJ2-2
d_gene: -
CDR3nt: TGTGCCAGCAGCTATGGACTGGGCGTCGGGGAGCTGTTTTTT
CDR3aa: CASSYGLGVGELFF

len: 13
v_gene: TRBV7-9
abundance: -
j_gene: TRBJ1-1
d_gene: -
CDR3nt: TGTGCCAGCAGCTTCGGACACAACACTGAAGCTTTCTTT
CDR3aa: CASSFGHNTEAFF

len: 16
v_gene: TRBV24-1
abundance: -
j_gene: TRBJ2-1
d_gene: TRBD1
CDR3nt: TGTGCCACCAGTGAATGGACAGGGAGAGGGTACAATGAGCAGTTCTTC
CDR3aa: CATSEWTGRGYNEQFF

len: 15
v_gene: TRBV28
abundance: few
j_gene: TRBJ2-7
d_gene: -
CDR3nt: TGTGCCAGCTCCCACCTTGCCACTAGCAGGCCGGAGCAGTACTTC
CDR3aa: CASSHLATSRPEQYF

len: 16
v_gene: TRBV2
abundance: -
j_gene: TRBJ2-1
d_gene: TRBD2
CDR3nt: TGTGCCAGCAGGAAACTAGCGGGGGGAGGCTACAATGAGCAGTTCTTC
CDR3aa: CASRKLAGGGYNEQFF

len: 12
v_gene: TRBV25-1
abundance: once
j_gene: TRBJ2-7
d_gene: -
CDR3nt: TGTGCCAGCAGTGAATATGCCAGAGGACTGTACTTC
CDR3aa: CASSEYARGLYF

len: 13
v_gene: TRBV2
abundance: -
j_gene: TRBJ1-2
d_gene: -
CDR3nt: TGTGCCAGCCGCTACGTCTCCCTCTATGGCTACACCTTC
CDR3aa: CASRYVSLYGYTF

len: 14
v_gene: TRBV11-2
abundance: -
j_gene: TRBJ2-7
d_gene: -
CDR3nt: TGTGCCAGCAGCCCCCGGGACAAGAGCTACGAGCAGTACTTC
CDR3aa: CASSPRDKSYEQYF

len: 13
v_gene: TRBV7-3
abundance: -
j_gene: TRBJ2-7
d_gene: -
CDR3nt: TGTGCCAGCAGCTTATCGCGGGTTTACGAGCAGTACTTC
CDR3aa: CASSLSRVYEQYF

len: 16
v_gene: TRBV9
abundance: -
j_gene: TRBJ2-5
d_gene: -
CDR3nt: TGTGCCAGCAGTATTCAGATTGCGACAGGCCAAGAGACCCAGTACTTC
CDR3aa: CASSIQIATGQETQYF

len: 13
v_gene: TRBV27
abundance: -
j_gene: TRBJ2-1
d_gene: -
CDR3nt: TGTGCCAGCAGTTTGGTACAGTACAATGAGCAGTTCTTC
CDR3aa: CASSLVQYNEQFF

len: 15
v_gene: TRBV28
abundance: -
j_gene: TRBJ1-4
d_gene: TRBD1
CDR3nt: TGTGCCAGCACACGCCGGGACAGGAGGGGTGAAAAACTGTTTTTT
CDR3aa: CASTRRDRRGEKLFF

len: 15
v_gene: TRBV7-2
abundance: -
j_gene: TRBJ2-7
d_gene: TRBD1
CDR3nt: TGTGCCAGCAGCTTGGGCGGGACAGGGATGTTCGAGCAGTACTTC
CDR3aa: CASSLGGTGMFEQYF

len: 13
v_gene: TRBV29-1
abundance: few
j_gene: TRBJ2-5
d_gene: TRBD2
CDR3nt: TGCAGCGTCGAGGGACTAGCGATGAAGACCCAGTACTTC
CDR3aa: CSVEGLAMKTQYF

len: 14
v_gene: TRBV18
abundance: -
j_gene: TRBJ2-1
d_gene: TRBD2
CDR3nt: TGTGCCAGCTCCCAGGGACTAGCGGACAATGAGCAGTTCTTC
CDR3aa: CASSQGLADNEQFF

len: 16
v_gene: TRBV9
abundance: -
j_gene: TRBJ2-1
d_gene: TRBD1
CDR3nt: TGTGCCAGCAGCGTAGACAGAGGGGGCCAGTACAATGAGCAGTTCTTC
CDR3aa: CASSVDRGGQYNEQFF

len: 12
v_gene: TRBV28
abundance: -
j_gene: TRBJ2-7
d_gene: -
CDR3nt: TGTGCCAGCAGTTTGGCTGGGACACTCGAGTACTTC
CDR3aa: CASSLAGTLEYF

len: 16
v_gene: TRBV24-1
abundance: -
j_gene: TRBJ2-1
d_gene: -
CDR3nt: TGTGCCACCAGTGACCGTGGACGGGAAACCTACAATGAGCAGTTCTTC
CDR3aa: CATSDRGRETYNEQFF

len: 14
v_gene: TRBV19
abundance: -
j_gene: TRBJ2-2
d_gene: -
CDR3nt: TGTGCCAGTATTGGGCGATTGAACACCGGGGAGCTGTTTTTT
CDR3aa: CASIGRLNTGELFF

len: 18
v_gene: TRBV3-1/TRBV3-2
abundance: -
j_gene: TRBJ2-1
d_gene: TRBD2
CDR3nt: TGTGCCAGCAGGGGACTAGCGGGAGATCGTGGGTCGTTGAATGAGCAGTTCTTC
CDR3aa: CASRGLAGDRGSLNEQFF

len: 15
v_gene: TRBV28
abundance: -
j_gene: TRBJ1-3
d_gene: -
CDR3nt: TGTGCCAGCAGTTCGGGACAATTTTCTGGAAACACCATATATTTT
CDR3aa: CASSSGQFSGNTIYF

len: 15
v_gene: TRBV27
abundance: -
j_gene: TRBJ2-3
d_gene: TRBD2
CDR3nt: TGTGCCAGCAGTTCCCTAGCGGGAATGGCAGATACGCAGTATTTT
CDR3aa: CASSSLAGMADTQYF

len: 11
v_gene: TRBV12-3/TRBV12-4
abundance: -
j_gene: TRBJ2-2
d_gene: -
CDR3nt: TGTGCCAGTTCCTCCACCGGGGAGCTGTTTTTT
CDR3aa: CASSSTGELFF

len: 12
v_gene: TRBV30
abundance: -
j_gene: TRBJ1-1
d_gene: TRBD1
CDR3nt: TGTGCCTGGACAGGGGACAGGACTGAAGCTTTCTTT
CDR3aa: CAWTGDRTEAFF

len: 14
v_gene: TRBV29-1
abundance: -
j_gene: TRBJ2-7
d_gene: -
CDR3nt: TGCAGCGTTGAAGGGTCTATGGGGCGCTACGAGCAGTACTTC
CDR3aa: CSVEGSMGRYEQYF

len: 14
v_gene: TRBV25-1
abundance: -
j_gene: TRBJ1-5
d_gene: -
CDR3nt: TGTGCCAGCAGCGCAGGACAGAGCAATCAGCCCCAGCATTTT
CDR3aa: CASSAGQSNQPQHF

len: 14
v_gene: TRBV15
abundance: -
j_gene: TRBJ2-7
d_gene: -
CDR3nt: TGTGCCACCAGCAGAGATCAATCGGCGGACGAGCAGTACTTC
CDR3aa: CATSRDQSADEQYF

len: 13
v_gene: TRBV30
abundance: -
j_gene: TRBJ2-3
d_gene: -
CDR3nt: TGTGCCTGGAGTGAAGTGACAGCAGATACGCAGTATTTT
CDR3aa: CAWSEVTADTQYF

len: 15
v_gene: TRBV24-1
abundance: -
j_gene: TRBJ1-1
d_gene: TRBD1
CDR3nt: TGTGCCACCAGTGATCCAAAGACAGGGAGGACTGAAGCTTTCTTT
CDR3aa: CATSDPKTGRTEAFF

len: 14
v_gene: TRBV5-1
abundance: -
j_gene: TRBJ2-1
d_gene: TRBD2
CDR3nt: TGCGCCAGCACAGTAGAATTAGCGGGGCATGAGCAGTTCTTC
CDR3aa: CASTVELAGHEQFF

len: 14
v_gene: TRBV30
abundance: -
j_gene: TRBJ1-1
d_gene: -
CDR3nt: TGTGCCTGGAGTAGGGTAAGGAGGGACACTGAAGCTTTCTTT
CDR3aa: CAWSRVRRDTEAFF

len: 13
v_gene: TRBV29-1
abundance: -
j_gene: TRBJ2-1
d_gene: -
CDR3nt: TGCAGCGTTGAACCGGTTACCGGCGGTGAGCAGTTCTTC
CDR3aa: CSVEPVTGGEQFF

len: 19
v_gene: TRBV5-6
abundance: once
j_gene: TRBJ2-1
d_gene: TRBD2
CDR3nt: TGTGCCAGCAGCTTGGTGCGGGAGGAATATCTGGGGCCCTACAATGAGCAGTTCTTC
CDR3aa: CASSLVREEYLGPYNEQFF

len: 15
v_gene: TRBV5-4
abundance: -
j_gene: TRBJ2-7
d_gene: -
CDR3nt: TGTGCCAGCAGCTTGGGCTCGGGGGAGACGGGCGAGCAGTACTTC
CDR3aa: CASSLGSGETGEQYF

len: 14
v_gene: TRBV28
abundance: -
j_gene: TRBJ1-1
d_gene: TRBD1
CDR3nt: TGTGCCAGCAGCGAGGACAGGGTGGCCACTGAAGCTTTCTTT
CDR3aa: CASSEDRVATEAFF

len: 14
v_gene: TRBV19
abundance: once
j_gene: TRBJ2-7
d_gene: TRBD1
CDR3nt: TGTGCCAGTAGTTTCGGGACAGGGGCCCTCGAGCAGTACTTC
CDR3aa: CASSFGTGALEQYF

len: 14
v_gene: TRBV6-6
abundance: -
j_gene: TRBJ2-3
d_gene: -
CDR3nt: TGTGCCAGCACATCGCGGCGGGCCACAGATACGCAGTATTTT
CDR3aa: CASTSRRATDTQYF

len: 14
v_gene: TRBV28
abundance: -
j_gene: TRBJ2-5
d_gene: TRBD2
CDR3nt: TGTGCCAGCAGTTTACTAGCGGGGGCAGAGACCCAGTACTTC
CDR3aa: CASSLLAGAETQYF

len: 15
v_gene: TRBV7-9
abundance: few
j_gene: TRBJ2-3
d_gene: TRBD2
CDR3nt: TGTGCCAGCAGCTTAGTACTAGCGGGAGCAGATACGCAGTATTTT
CDR3aa: CASSLVLAGADTQYF

len: 14
v_gene: TRBV30
abundance: -
j_gene: TRBJ2-3
d_gene: -
CDR3nt: TGTGCCTGGAGTGTAACGGGAGTTGGAGATACGCAGTATTTT
CDR3aa: CAWSVTGVGDTQYF

len: 15
v_gene: TRBV19
abundance: -
j_gene: TRBJ1-5
d_gene: -
CDR3nt: TGTGCCAGTAGTATTTGGCCGGCTGACCGGGGGCCCCAGCATTTT
CDR3aa: CASSIWPADRGPQHF

len: 14
v_gene: TRBV2
abundance: -
j_gene: TRBJ2-3
d_gene: -
CDR3nt: TGTGCCAGCACCGGACAGCCGAGTGCAGATACGCAGTATTTT
CDR3aa: CASTGQPSADTQYF

len: 16
v_gene: TRBV3-1/TRBV3-2
abundance: -
j_gene: TRBJ2-7
d_gene: TRBD1
CDR3nt: TGTGCCAGCAGCCAAGCCTCGACAGGGGCAGAGGACGAGCAGTACTTC
CDR3aa: CASSQASTGAEDEQYF

len: 13
v_gene: TRBV12-3/TRBV12-4
abundance: -
j_gene: TRBJ2-1
d_gene: TRBD2
CDR3nt: TGTGCCACGGACGGGAGGAGATACAATGAGCAGTTCTTC
CDR3aa: CATDGRRYNEQFF

len: 15
v_gene: TRBV15
abundance: -
j_gene: TRBJ1-4
d_gene: -
CDR3nt: TGTGCCACCAGCGGAGCCCCAGCAACTAATGAAAAACTGTTTTTT
CDR3aa: CATSGAPATNEKLFF

len: 15
v_gene: TRBV5-4
abundance: -
j_gene: TRBJ2-7
d_gene: TRBD2
CDR3nt: TGTGCCAGCAGCTTCGGACTAGCGGGAACCTACGAGCAGTACTTC
CDR3aa: CASSFGLAGTYEQYF

len: 16
v_gene: TRBV27
abundance: -
j_gene: TRBJ2-1
d_gene: TRBD2
CDR3nt: TGTGCCAGCAACGCAGGAGGACTAGCGGGAGCAGTCGGGGAGTTCTTC
CDR3aa: CASNAGGLAGAVGEFF

len: 15
v_gene: TRBV10-2
abundance: -
j_gene: TRBJ2-1
d_gene: TRBD2
CDR3nt: TGCGCCAGCAGGAACCTAGCGGGAGAGAGTGATGAGCAGTTCTTC
CDR3aa: CASRNLAGESDEQFF

len: 13
v_gene: TRBV10-3
abundance: once
j_gene: TRBJ1-1
d_gene: -
CDR3nt: TGTGCCATCATTGACCCTAGTCACCATGAAGCTTTCTTT
CDR3aa: CAIIDPSHHEAFF

len: 13
v_gene: TRBV7-9
abundance: -
j_gene: TRBJ1-5
d_gene: -
CDR3nt: TGTGCCAGCAGCCAGACAGAGAATCAGCCCCAGCATTTT
CDR3aa: CASSQTENQPQHF

len: 15
v_gene: TRBV7-9
abundance: -
j_gene: TRBJ1-6
d_gene: TRBD1
CDR3nt: TGTGCCAGCAGCTTAGTTGGGACAGGGACTTCACCCCTCCACTTT
CDR3aa: CASSLVGTGTSPLHF

len: 15
v_gene: TRBV5-1
abundance: -
j_gene: TRBJ1-4
d_gene: TRBD1
CDR3nt: TGCGCCAGCAGCTTGGTGGGGACAGGGTATGAAAAACTGTTTTTT
CDR3aa: CASSLVGTGYEKLFF